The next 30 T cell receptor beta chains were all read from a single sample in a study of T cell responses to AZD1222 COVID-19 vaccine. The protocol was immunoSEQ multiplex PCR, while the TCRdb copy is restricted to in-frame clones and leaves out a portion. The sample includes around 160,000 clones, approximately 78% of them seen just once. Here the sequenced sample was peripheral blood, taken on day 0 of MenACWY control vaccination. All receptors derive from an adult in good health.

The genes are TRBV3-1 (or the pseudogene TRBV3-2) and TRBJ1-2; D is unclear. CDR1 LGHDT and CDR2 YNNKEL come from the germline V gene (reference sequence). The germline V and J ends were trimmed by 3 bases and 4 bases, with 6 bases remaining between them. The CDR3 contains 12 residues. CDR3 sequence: CASSQRSYGYTF. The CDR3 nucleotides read TGTGCCAGCAGCCAGAGATCCTATGGCTACACCTTC.

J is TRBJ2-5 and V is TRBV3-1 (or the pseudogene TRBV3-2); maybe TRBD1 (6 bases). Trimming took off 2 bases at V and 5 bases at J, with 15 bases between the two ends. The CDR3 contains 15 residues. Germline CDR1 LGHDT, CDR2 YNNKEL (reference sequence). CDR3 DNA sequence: TGTGCCAGCAGCCAACCGCAGGGGCTGGGCGAGACCCAGTACTTC. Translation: CASSQPQGLGETQYF.

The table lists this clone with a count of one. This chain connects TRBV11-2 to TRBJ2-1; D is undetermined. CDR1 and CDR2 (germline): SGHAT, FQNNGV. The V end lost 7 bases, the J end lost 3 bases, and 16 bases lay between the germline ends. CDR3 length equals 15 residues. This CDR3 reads CASTPSRWGYNEQFF. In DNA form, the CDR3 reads TGTGCCAGCACCCCTTCTAGGTGGGGCTACAATGAGCAGTTCTTC.

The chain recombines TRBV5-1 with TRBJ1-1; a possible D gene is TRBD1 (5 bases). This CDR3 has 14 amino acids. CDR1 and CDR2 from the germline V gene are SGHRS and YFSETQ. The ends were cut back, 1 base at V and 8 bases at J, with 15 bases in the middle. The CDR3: CASSLRGQGQEAFF. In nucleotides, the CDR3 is TGCGCCAGCAGCTTGAGAGGTCAGGGCCAGGAAGCTTTCTTT.

CDR3 in amino acids: CVRSLAPNYGYTF. The CDR3 DNA reads TGTGTCAGAAGCTTAGCCCCTAACTATGGCTACACCTTC. The genes are TRBV7-5 and TRBJ1-2. TRBV7-5 constitutes a pseudogene. The CDR3 consists of 13 residues.

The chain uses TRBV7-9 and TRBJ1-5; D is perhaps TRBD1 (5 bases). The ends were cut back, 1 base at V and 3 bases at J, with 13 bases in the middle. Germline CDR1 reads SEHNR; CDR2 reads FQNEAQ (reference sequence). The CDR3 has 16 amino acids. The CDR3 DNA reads TGTGCCAGCAGCTTAGGAGCGGGACCCGCCAATCAGCCCCAGCATTTT. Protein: CASSLGAGPANQPQHF.

The CDR3 sequence: CASSPSAGGVSGELFF. The CDR3 DNA sequence: TGTGCCAGTAGTCCCTCTGCGGGGGGCGTCAGCGGGGAGCTGTTTTTT. The chain recombines TRBV19 with TRBJ2-2, with 8 positions matching TRBD2. The CDR3 extends over 16 amino acids. The germline V gene has CDR1 LNHDA and CDR2 SQIVND (reference sequence). Trimming took 5 bases from V and 7 from J; bases not matched to a gene: 12. The entire variable domain, with the rest obtained from reference TRBV19 and TRBJ2-2, is as follows: DGGITQSPKYLFRKEGQNVTLSCEQNLNHDAMYWYRQDPGQGLRLIYYSQIVNDFQKGDIAEGYSVSREKKESFPLTVTSAQKNPTAFYLCASSPSAGGVSGELFFGEGSRLTVL.

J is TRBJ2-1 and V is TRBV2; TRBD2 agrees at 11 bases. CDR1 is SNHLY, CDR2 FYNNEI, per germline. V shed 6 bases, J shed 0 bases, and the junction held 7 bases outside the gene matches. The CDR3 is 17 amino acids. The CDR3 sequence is CASSPRLAGFSYNEQFF. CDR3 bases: TGTGCCAGCAGCCCACGACTAGCGGGGTTCTCCTACAATGAGCAGTTCTTC.

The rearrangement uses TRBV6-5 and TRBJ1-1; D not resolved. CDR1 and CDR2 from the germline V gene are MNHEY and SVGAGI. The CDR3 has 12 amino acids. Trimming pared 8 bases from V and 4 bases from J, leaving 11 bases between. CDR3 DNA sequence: TGTGCCAGCCATCAGGTGGGCACTGAAGCTTTCTTT. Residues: CASHQVGTEAFF.

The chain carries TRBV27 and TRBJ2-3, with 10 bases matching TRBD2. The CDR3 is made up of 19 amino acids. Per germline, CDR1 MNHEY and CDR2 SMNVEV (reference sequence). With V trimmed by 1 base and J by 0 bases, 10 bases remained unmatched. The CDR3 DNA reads TGTGCCAGCAGTTTATTTTTTGCTAGCGGGGGACCTAGCACAGATACGCAGTATTTT. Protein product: CASSLFFASGGPSTDTQYF.

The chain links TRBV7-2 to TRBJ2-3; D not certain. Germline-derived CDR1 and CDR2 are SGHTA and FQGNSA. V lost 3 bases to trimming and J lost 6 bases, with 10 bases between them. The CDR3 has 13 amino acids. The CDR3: CASSFLARDTQYF. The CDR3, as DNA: TGTGCCAGCAGCTTCCTGGCTCGGGATACGCAGTATTTT.

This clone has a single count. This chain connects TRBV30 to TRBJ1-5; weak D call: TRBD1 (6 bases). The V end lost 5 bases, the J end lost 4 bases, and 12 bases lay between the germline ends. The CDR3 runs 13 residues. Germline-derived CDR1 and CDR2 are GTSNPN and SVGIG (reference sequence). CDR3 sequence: CAWGDRPNQPQHF. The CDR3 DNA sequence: TGTGCCTGGGGCGACAGGCCTAATCAGCCCCAGCATTTT. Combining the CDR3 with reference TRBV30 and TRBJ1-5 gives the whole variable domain SQTIHQWPATLVQPVGSPLSLECTVEGTSNPNLYWYRQAAGRGLQLLFYSVGIGQISSEVPQNLSASRPQDRQFILSSKKLLLSDSGFYLCAWGDRPNQPQHFGDGTRLSIL.

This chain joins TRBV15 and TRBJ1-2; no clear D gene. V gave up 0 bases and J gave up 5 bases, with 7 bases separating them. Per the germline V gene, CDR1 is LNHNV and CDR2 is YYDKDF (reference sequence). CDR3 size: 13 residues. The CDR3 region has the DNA TGTGCCACCAGCAGAGAGCTTAATTATGGCTACACCTTC. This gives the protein CATSRELNYGYTF. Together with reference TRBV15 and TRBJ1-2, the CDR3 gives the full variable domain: DAMVIQNPRYQVTQFGKPVTLSCSQTLNHNVMYWYQQKSSQAPKLLFHYYDKDFNNEADTPDNFQSRRPNTSFCFLDIRSPGLGDTAMYLCATSRELNYGYTFGSGTRLTVV.

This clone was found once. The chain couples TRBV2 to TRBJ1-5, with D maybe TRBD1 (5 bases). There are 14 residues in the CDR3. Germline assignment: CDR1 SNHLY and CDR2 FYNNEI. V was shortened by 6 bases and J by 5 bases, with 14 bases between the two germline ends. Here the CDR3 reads CASRGGTRDQPQHF. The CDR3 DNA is TGTGCCAGCAGAGGAGGGACCAGGGATCAGCCCCAGCATTTT.

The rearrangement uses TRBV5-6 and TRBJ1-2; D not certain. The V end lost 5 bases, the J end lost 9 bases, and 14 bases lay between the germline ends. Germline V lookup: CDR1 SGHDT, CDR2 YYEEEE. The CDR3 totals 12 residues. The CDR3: CASSKSSGSYTF. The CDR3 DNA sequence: TGTGCCAGCAGTAAATCGTCAGGAAGCTACACCTTC. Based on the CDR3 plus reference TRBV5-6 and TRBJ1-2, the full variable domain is DAGVTQSPTHLIKTRGQQVTLRCSPKSGHDTVSWYQQALGQGPQFIFQYYEEEERQRGNFPDRFSGHQFPNYSSELNVNALLLGDSALYLCASSKSSGSYTFGSGTRLTVV.

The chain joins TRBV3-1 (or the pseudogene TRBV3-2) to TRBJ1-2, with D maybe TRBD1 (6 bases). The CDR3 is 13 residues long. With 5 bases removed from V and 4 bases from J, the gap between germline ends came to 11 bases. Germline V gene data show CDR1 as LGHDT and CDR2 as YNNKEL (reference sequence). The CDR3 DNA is TGTGCCAGCAGCTCCACAGGGACCTATGGCTACACCTTC. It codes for CASSSTGTYGYTF.

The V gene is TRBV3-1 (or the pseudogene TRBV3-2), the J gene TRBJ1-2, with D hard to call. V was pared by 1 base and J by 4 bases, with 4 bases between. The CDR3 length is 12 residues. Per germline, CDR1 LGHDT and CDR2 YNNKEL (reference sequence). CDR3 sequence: CASSQGLYGYTF. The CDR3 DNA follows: TGTGCCAGCAGCCAAGGGCTCTATGGCTACACCTTC.

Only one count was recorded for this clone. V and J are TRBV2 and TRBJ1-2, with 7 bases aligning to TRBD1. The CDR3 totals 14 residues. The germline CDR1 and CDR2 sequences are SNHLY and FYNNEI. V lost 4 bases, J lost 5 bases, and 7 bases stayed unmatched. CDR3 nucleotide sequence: TGTGCCAGCAGTGGGGACAGTTTTTGGTATGGCTACACCTTC. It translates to CASSGDSFWYGYTF.

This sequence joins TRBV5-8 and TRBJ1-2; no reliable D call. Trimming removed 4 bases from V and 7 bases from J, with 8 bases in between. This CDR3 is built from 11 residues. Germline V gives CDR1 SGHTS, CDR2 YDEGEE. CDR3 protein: CASSGLGGYTF. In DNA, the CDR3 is TGTGCCAGCAGCGGCTTGGGTGGCTACACCTTC.

CDR3 coding DNA: TGTGCCAGCAACCCCAGGGGGGGAGGCAATCAGCCCCAGCATTTT. Translating gives CASNPRGGGNQPQHF. This rearrangement joins TRBV7-3 to TRBJ1-5; 7 nucleotides line up with TRBD1. Germline values: CDR1 SGHTA, CDR2 FQGTGA. Trimming removed 7 bases from V and 2 bases from J; junction bases left unmatched: 8. CDR3 length equals 15 residues.

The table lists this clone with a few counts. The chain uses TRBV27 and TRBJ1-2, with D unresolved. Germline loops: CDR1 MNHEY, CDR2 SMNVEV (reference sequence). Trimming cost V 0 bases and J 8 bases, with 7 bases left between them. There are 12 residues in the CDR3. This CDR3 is CASSLSERGYTF. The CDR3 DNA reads TGTGCCAGCAGTTTATCGGAGAGAGGCTACACCTTC.

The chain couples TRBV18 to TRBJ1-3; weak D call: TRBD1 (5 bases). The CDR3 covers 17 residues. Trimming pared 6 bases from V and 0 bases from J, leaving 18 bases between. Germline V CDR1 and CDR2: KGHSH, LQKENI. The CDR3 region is CASSMEGRTDSGNTIYF. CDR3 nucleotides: TGTGCCAGCTCTATGGAGGGGCGAACCGACTCTGGAAACACCATATATTTT. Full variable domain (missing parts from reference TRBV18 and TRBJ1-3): NAGVMQNPRHLVRRRGQEARLRCSPMKGHSHVYWYRQLPEEGLKFMVYLQKENIIDESGMPKERFSAEFPKEGPSILRIQQVVRGDSAAYFCASSMEGRTDSGNTIYFGEGSWLTVV.

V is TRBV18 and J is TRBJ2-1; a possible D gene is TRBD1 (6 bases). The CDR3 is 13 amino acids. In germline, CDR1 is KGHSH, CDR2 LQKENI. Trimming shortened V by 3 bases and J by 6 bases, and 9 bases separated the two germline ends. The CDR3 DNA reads TGTGCCAGCTCACCTTTGGACAGCAATGAGCAGTTCTTC. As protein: CASSPLDSNEQFF. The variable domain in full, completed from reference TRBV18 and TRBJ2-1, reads NAGVMQNPRHLVRRRGQEARLRCSPMKGHSHVYWYRQLPEEGLKFMVYLQKENIIDESGMPKERFSAEFPKEGPSILRIQQVVRGDSAAYFCASSPLDSNEQFFGPGTRLTVL.

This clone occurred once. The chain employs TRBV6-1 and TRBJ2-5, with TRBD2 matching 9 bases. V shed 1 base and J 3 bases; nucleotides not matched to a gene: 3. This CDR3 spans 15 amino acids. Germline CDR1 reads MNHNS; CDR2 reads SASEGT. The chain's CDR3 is CASSEGLAGEETQYF. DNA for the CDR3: TGTGCCAGCAGTGAAGGGTTAGCGGGGGAAGAGACCCAGTACTTC.

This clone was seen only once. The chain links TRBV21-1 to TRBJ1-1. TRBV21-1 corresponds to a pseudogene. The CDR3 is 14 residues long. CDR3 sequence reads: CASSKLTRDTEAFF. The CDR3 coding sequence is TGTGCCAGCAGCAAGTTAACCCGGGACACTGAAGCTTTCTTT.

CDR3 region: CASTTAGTGIGGYTF. The CDR3 coding sequence is TGTGCCAGTACTACGGCCGGGACAGGGATCGGTGGCTACACCTTC. This chain uses TRBV19 with TRBJ1-2, with 9 bases aligning to TRBD1. Unmatched junction bases numbered 13, after V lost 7 bases and J lost 7 bases. Germline-derived CDR1 and CDR2 are LNHDA and SQIVND (reference sequence). CDR3 length: 15 residues.

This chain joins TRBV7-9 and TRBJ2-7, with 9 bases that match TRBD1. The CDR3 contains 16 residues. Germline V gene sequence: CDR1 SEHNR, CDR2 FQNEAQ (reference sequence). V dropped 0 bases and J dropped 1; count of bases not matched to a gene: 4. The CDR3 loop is CASSLARGTGSYEQYF. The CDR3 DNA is TGTGCCAGCAGCTTAGCGCGGGGGACAGGGTCCTACGAGCAGTACTTC.

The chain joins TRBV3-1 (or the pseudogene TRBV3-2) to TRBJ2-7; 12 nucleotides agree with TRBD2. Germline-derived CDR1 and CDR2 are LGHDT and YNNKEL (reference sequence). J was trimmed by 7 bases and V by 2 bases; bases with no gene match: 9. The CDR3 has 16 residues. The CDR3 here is CASSQFSSGGAWEQYF. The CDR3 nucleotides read TGTGCCAGCAGCCAATTTTCTAGCGGGGGGGCCTGGGAGCAGTACTTC.

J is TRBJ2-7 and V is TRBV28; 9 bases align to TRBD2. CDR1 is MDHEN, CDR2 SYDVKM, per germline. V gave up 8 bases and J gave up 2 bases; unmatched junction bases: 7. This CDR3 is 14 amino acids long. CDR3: CASGGGGAPYEQYV. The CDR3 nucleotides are TGTGCCAGCGGGGGCGGGGGGGCCCCCTACGAGCAGTACGTC.

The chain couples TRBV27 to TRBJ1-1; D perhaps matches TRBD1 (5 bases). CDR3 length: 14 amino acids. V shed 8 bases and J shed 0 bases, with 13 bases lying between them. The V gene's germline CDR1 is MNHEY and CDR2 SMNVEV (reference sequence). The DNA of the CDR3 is TGTGCCAGCTGGGACCTGGCGATGAACACTGAAGCTTTCTTT. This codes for CASWDLAMNTEAFF.